This T cell receptor beta chain was recorded in a study of blood T cell repertoires in COVID-19 (dated by TCRdb to the early 2020s). With regard to the full study: The collaborator samples originated in the United States, Italy and Spain and spanned the acute and convalescent phases of COVID-19. The repertoires were made available in a free public database intended to serve as a resource for research on the immune response to SARS-CoV-2. A de-identified subject ID, COVID-19 status, age in years and sex were almost always included in the sample metadata. The prospective study material was composed of cDNA or gDNA derived from T cells, B-cell-depleted T cells, or PBMCs. Samples were obtained from the ongoing ImmuneRACE study (first 160 participants) and from 1,254 subjects provided by 6 global collaborators. Subjects who had been exposed to COVID-19, were actively infected with it, or had recovered from it provided the deeply sampled blood TCRbeta repertoires that made up the dataset. Where HLA class I and class II types were available, the types were taken from metadata supplied by the sample provider, not from assay-based typing.

TCRbeta CDR3 regions were amplified from genomic DNA using the immunoSEQ Assay, a bias-controlled multiplex PCR. The original pipeline was this. Nucleated cell counts per sample were estimated from amplification of reference gene primers within the assay. To quantify the absolute abundance of each unique TCRbeta CDR3 rearrangement, sequence reads were collapsed and filtered. Productive Simpson clonality was computed per sample as the square root of Simpson's diversity index over productive rearrangements. This immuneACCESS table, as held by TCRdb, lists in-frame sequences with V and J called but not all clones. Of the missing ones, under half trace to an unresolved V gene in checked studies; the others have no known cause. Clone size and V and J calls were adopted from that table, with D and trimming inferred from the DNA. Across this sample there are 250,000 to 300,000 clones, with less than 85% seen only once. 2.5% to 3.5% of the sample is held by the ten biggest clonotypes.

The collaborating institutions used their own protocols to collect whole blood in K2EDTA tubes. For TCRbeta analysis, collaborator samples were shipped as frozen whole blood, as isolated PBMCs, or as DNA extracted from either sample type. Of note for this clone: The specificity of this receptor is unknown. At one boundary the junction diverges from the germline segment, which might be a read error.

CDR1 SSHAT and CDR2 FNYEAQ were looked up in the germline V gene (reference sequence). There are 14 amino acids in the CDR3, from cysteine to phenylalanine inclusive. Only the CDR3 DNA stays, 42 bases, in frame from base 1. The paper's findings and limits, for the study overall: The quantity of clinical and demographic metadata differed by source and by participant and was supplied without curation.

The sequenced sample consisted of peripheral blood. The V gene is TRBV7-7 and the J gene is TRBJ2-5, with a weak D call of TRBD2 (6 bases match). This receptor was taken from a young woman with acute or convalescent COVID-19. The CDR3 corresponds to CASSPGLTQETQYF. The sequenced DNA is TGTGCTAGCAGCCCGGGACTTACTCAAGAGACCCAGTACTTC.